This T cell receptor beta chain was found in a study of identical twins. Germline V gene sequence: CDR1 MNHEY, CDR2 SMNVEV (reference sequence). This CDR3 has 13 residues. V lost 3 bases, J lost 4 bases, and 3 bases stayed unmatched. Via MiXCR, TCRdb re-called the 5' RACE reads, giving one row per CDR3 protein. Here the sample spans fewer than 500,000 distinct CDR3 sequences, approximately 14% being singletons. A few counts support this clonotype. A further study also used this sample, focusing on yellow fever vaccine responses in identical twins.

Sequencing was carried out using CD4+ T cells sorted from blood. This TCR was recovered from a woman between 18 and 30 years old in good health. V and J are TRBV27 and TRBJ2-7; TRBD2 aligns across 7 bases. The CDR3 reads CASSFVSGYEQYF. CDR3 sequence (DNA): TGTGCCAGCAGTTTCGTTAGCGGGTACGAGCAGTACTTC.